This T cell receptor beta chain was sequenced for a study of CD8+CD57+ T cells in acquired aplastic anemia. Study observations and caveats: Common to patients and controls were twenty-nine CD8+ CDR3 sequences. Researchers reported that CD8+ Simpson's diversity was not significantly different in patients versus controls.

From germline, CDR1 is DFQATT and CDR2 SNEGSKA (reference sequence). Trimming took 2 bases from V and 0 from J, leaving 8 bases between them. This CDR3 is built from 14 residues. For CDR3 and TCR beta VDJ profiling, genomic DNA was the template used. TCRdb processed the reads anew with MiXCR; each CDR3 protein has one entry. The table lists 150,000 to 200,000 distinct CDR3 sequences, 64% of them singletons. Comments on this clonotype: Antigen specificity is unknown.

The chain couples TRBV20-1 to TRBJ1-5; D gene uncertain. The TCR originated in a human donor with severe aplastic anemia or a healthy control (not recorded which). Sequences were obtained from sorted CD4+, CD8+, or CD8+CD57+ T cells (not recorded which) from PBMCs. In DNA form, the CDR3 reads TGCAGTGCTAGAATAGATAATAGCAATCAGCCCCAGCATTTT. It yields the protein CSARIDNSNQPQHF.